These 10 T cell receptor beta chains share one sample of origin, sequenced in a study of Ad26.COV2.S vaccination and SARS-CoV-2 variants. Some clones are missing from TCRdb's copy, which holds only in-frame ones; the method was immunoSEQ multiplex PCR. The sample carries around 340,000 clones, about 88% recorded once. Indicated treatment: roughly 18 received Ad26.COV2.S at low or high dose, single or two shots; 5 received placebo; per-sample allocation not given. Sampling took place 63 days after the first vaccine or placebo injection. The starting material was peripheral blood, obtained in a trial of Ad26.COV2.S vaccine versus placebo. All receptors derive from a person between 18 and 60 years old who received the Ad26.COV2.S COVID-19 vaccine or a placebo.

The chain joins TRBV11-2 to TRBJ2-3; the D is unclear. The CDR3 is 13 residues long. In germline, CDR1 is SGHAT, CDR2 FQNNGV. V was pared by 3 bases and J by 2 bases, with 6 bases between. In nucleotides, the CDR3 is TGTGCCAGCAGCTTGGGCCCCACAGATACGCAGTATTTT. This translates into CASSLGPTDTQYF.

This clone was seen just once. The J gene is TRBJ1-1, the V gene TRBV7-6; D uncertain. V was pared by 4 bases and J by 2 bases, with 8 bases between. The germline V gene encodes CDR1 SGHVS and CDR2 FNYEAQ. The CDR3 spans 13 residues. Written as DNA, the CDR3 is TGTGCCAGCAGCTCCGGGCCCAACACTGAAGCTTTCTTT. Translating it yields CASSSGPNTEAFF.

CDR3 region: CASSRNRGRSAKNIQYF. DNA of the CDR3: TGTGCCAGCAGCAGAAACAGGGGCAGATCGGCCAAAAACATTCAGTACTTC. This chain links TRBV7-2 with TRBJ2-4; 7 bases match TRBD1. V dropped 5 bases and J dropped 1; count of bases not matched to a gene: 11. The germline V gene has CDR1 SGHTA and CDR2 FQGNSA. This CDR3 has 17 amino acids.

CDR3 sequence reads: CASSPDELQPQHF. CDR3 bases: TGTGCCAGCTCCCCCGACGAACTACAGCCCCAGCATTTT. The genes are TRBV18 and TRBJ1-5; D is ambiguous. Germline V CDR1 and CDR2: KGHSH, LQKENI. This CDR3 is built from 13 residues. V lost 6 bases, J lost 7 bases, and 13 bases lay in between.

J is TRBJ1-4 and V is TRBV4-1; D is perhaps TRBD1 (5 bases). Trimming shortened V by 4 bases and J by 6 bases, and 18 bases separated the two germline ends. This CDR3 is built from 16 residues. Germline V gives CDR1 MGHRA, CDR2 YSYEKL. The CDR3 protein is CASSRLDSLNYEKLFF. The CDR3 coding sequence is TGCGCCAGCAGCCGCTTAGACAGCTTAAACTATGAAAAACTGTTTTTT.

This chain uses TRBV2 with TRBJ2-1; unclear D gene. The germline V and J ends were trimmed by 6 bases and 6 bases, with 9 bases remaining between them. This CDR3 has 12 residues. The V gene's germline CDR1 is SNHLY and CDR2 FYNNEI. In DNA, the CDR3 is TGTGCCAGCAGGAAAGAGGCCAATGAGCAGTTCTTC. It translates to CASRKEANEQFF. Using reference TRBV2 and TRBJ2-1 for the parts outside the CDR3, the full variable domain is EPEVTQTPSHQVTQMGQEVILRCVPISNHLYFYWYRQILGQKVEFLVSFYNNEISEKSEIFDDQFSVERPDGSNFTLKIRSTKLEDSAMYFCASRKEANEQFFGPGTRLTVL.

The chain is built from TRBV7-9 and TRBJ2-1; the match to TRBD1 covers 9 bases. Per germline, CDR1 SEHNR and CDR2 FQNEAQ (reference sequence). The CDR3 runs 15 residues. V lost 1 base to trimming and J lost 5 bases; unmatched junction nucleotides: 3. CDR3 sequence: CASSLGTGVHNEQFF. The DNA of the CDR3 is TGTGCCAGCAGCTTAGGGACAGGGGTTCACAATGAGCAGTTCTTC.

The J gene is TRBJ2-1, the V gene TRBV7-2; 10 positions match TRBD2. V shed 2 bases and J 6 bases; nucleotides not matched to a gene: 10. The CDR3 is 17 amino acids. Germline values: CDR1 SGHTA, CDR2 FQGNSA. CDR3 DNA sequence: TGTGCCAGCAGCTTATCCCTCCTAGCGGGAGTAACCAATGAGCAGTTCTTC. Translated: CASSLSLLAGVTNEQFF.

The CDR3 here is CASSPRQGRTEAFF. CDR3 nucleotides: TGTGCCAGCAGTCCCAGACAGGGGCGAACTGAAGCTTTCTTT. The chain is built from TRBV28 and TRBJ1-1; 8 bases are shared with TRBD1. CDR1 is MDHEN, CDR2 SYDVKM, per germline. This CDR3 region has 14 residues. With V trimmed by 5 bases and J by 5 bases, 7 bases remained unmatched.

This sequence joins TRBV2 and TRBJ1-4; D perhaps matches TRBD1 (6 bases). This CDR3 has 13 amino acids. Trimming took 7 bases from V and 10 from J, leaving 16 bases between them. Germline loops: CDR1 SNHLY, CDR2 FYNNEI. CDR3 bases: TGTGCCAGCAAGGGACAAGTTGAAGGAAAACTGTTTTTT. The encoded protein is CASKGQVEGKLFF.